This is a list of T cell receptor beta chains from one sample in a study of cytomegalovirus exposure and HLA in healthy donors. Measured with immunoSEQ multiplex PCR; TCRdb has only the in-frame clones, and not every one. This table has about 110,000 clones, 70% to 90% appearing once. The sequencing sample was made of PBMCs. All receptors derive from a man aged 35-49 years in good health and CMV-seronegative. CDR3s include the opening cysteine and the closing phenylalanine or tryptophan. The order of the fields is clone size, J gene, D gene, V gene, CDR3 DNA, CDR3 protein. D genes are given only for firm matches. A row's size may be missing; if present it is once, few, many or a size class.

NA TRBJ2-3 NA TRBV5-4 TGTGCCAGCAGCTCAAGGAGAACCACATTCCTTCTGGACACAGATACGCAGTATTTT CASSSRRTTFLLDTDTQYF
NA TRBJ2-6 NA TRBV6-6 TGTGCCAGCACGGCCGGGATCGGGGCCAACGTCCTGACTTTC CASTAGIGANVLTF
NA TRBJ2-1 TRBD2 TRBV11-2 TGTGCCAGCAGACCCCGAGGACTAGCGGGGGGCAATGAGCAGTTCTTC CASRPRGLAGGNEQFF
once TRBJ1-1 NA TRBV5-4 TGTGCCAGCAGTTTACGGGAGGACGGGAACACTGAAGCTTTCTTT CASSLREDGNTEAFF
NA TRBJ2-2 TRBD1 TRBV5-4 TGTGCCAGCAGCCCTCTCTCCCCTGGACAGGGGACCGGGGAGCTGTTTTTT CASSPLSPGQGTGELFF
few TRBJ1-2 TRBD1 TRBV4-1 TGCGCCAGCAGCCGTGAAGGACAGGGGGACAGCTATGGCTACACCTTC CASSREGQGDSYGYTF
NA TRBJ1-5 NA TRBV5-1 TGCGCCAGCAGCTTGGGGCCAACAGGGAATCAGCCCCAGCATTTT CASSLGPTGNQPQHF
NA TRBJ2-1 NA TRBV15 TGTGCCACCAGCAGCCAGGGTCTTTACAATGAGCAGTTCTTC CATSSQGLYNEQFF
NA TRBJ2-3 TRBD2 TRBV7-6 TGTGCCAGCAGCTTAGCTGCCCTAGCGGGGGGCCGCACAGATACGCAGTATTTT CASSLAALAGGRTDTQYF
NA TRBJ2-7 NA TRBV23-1 TGCGCCAGCAGTCAACTGACAGCCTCCTACGAGCAGTACTTC CASSQLTASYEQYF
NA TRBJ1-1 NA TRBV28 TGTGCCAGTAGTGCCGGACAGATCAATGAAGCTTTCTTT CASSAGQINEAFF
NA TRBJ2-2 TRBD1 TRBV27 TGTGCCAGCAGCTCGACAGGGCATGTGACCGGGGAGCTGTTTTTT CASSSTGHVTGELFF
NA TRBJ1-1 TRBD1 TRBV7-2 TGTGCCAGCAGCTTGGGACAGAGCTTCGAAGCTTTCTTT CASSLGQSFEAFF
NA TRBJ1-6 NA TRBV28 TGTGCCAGCAGAGTCACAGGTCTCGATAATTCACCCCTCCACTTT CASRVTGLDNSPLHF
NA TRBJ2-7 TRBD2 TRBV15 TGTGCCACCAGCGGGAGGGCAGGGACCTACGAGCAGTACTTC CATSGRAGTYEQYF
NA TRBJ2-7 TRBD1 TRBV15 TGTGCCACCAGCGGGGACAGGTACTACGAGCAGTACTTC CATSGDRYYEQYF
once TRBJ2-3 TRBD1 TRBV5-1 TGCGCCAGCAGCTTGGTACAGGGGGGAGATACGCAGTATTTT CASSLVQGGDTQYF
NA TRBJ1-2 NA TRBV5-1 TGCGCCAGCAGCTTGGCGGGGGGGCCTGGCTACACCTTC CASSLAGGPGYTF
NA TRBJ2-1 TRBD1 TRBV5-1 TGCGCCAGCAGCCCCCCCGGGACAGGGGGCCACAATGAGCAGTTCTTC CASSPPGTGGHNEQFF
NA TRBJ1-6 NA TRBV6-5 TGTGCCAGCAGGGCGGGGCTCGGTTCACCCCTCCACTTT CASRAGLGSPLHF
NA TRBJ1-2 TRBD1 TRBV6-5 TGTGCCAGCAGGGCACAGGGGAACTATGGCTACACCTTC CASRAQGNYGYTF
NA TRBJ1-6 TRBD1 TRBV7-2 TGTGCCAGCAGCCCCCCCGGACAGGCAAATTCACCCCTCCACTTT CASSPPGQANSPLHF
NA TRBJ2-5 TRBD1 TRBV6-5 TGTGCCAGCAGTGGACAGGCCAGGGAGACCCAGTACTTC CASSGQARETQYF
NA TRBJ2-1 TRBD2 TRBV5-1 TGCGCCAGCAGCTTGGCGGCGGGGGGGAAAAACAATGAGCAGTTCTTC CASSLAAGGKNNEQFF
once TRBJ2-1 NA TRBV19 TGTGCCAGTAGTAGCCTAGGGGGAACTGGCAATGAGCAGTTCTTC CASSSLGGTGNEQFF
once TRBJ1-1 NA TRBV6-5 TGTGCCAGCAGCAGTGGGCCTGGGGCTTTCTTT CASSSGPGAFF
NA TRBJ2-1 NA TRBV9 TGTGCCAGCAGCGCGGGTCCCTCTTCCTACAATGAGCAGTTCTTC CASSAGPSSYNEQFF
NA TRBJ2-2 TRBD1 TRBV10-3 TGTGCCATCACTCCCGGACAGGGAGGCGGGGAGCTGTTTTTT CAITPGQGGGELFF
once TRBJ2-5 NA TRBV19 TGTGCCAGTAGTATAGGAGGGCTGGACCAAGAGACCCAGTACTTC CASSIGGLDQETQYF
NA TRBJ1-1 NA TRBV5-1 TGCGCCAGCAGCTTGTGGCAGGGAGGATTGAACACTGAAGCTTTCTTT CASSLWQGGLNTEAFF
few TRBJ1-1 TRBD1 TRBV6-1 TGTGCCAGCAGTCCACCGGGACAGTGGAACACTGAAGCTTTCTTT CASSPPGQWNTEAFF
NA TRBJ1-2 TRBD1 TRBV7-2 TGTGCCAGCAGCAAATCATCCCGGGACAGCAAATTCAAGGCCTATGGCTACACCTTC CASSKSSRDSKFKAYGYTF
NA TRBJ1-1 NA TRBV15 TGTGCCACCAGCAGAGACAGGGGTGGTTCCACTGAAGCTTTCTTT CATSRDRGGSTEAFF
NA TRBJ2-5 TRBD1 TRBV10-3 TGTGCCATCAGTCGGACAGGGGGTCGGCAAGAGACCCAGTACTTC CAISRTGGRQETQYF
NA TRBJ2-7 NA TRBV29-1 TGCAGCGCTCGAACCGACACCAGGGGCGAGCAGTACTTC CSARTDTRGEQYF
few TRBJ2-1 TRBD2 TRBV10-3 TGTGCCATCAGTGAAACACTAGCGGGGGCCTACAATGAGCAGTTCTTC CAISETLAGAYNEQFF
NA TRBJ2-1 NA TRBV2 TGTGCCAGCAGTGAAGGAGGCGTAAACAATGAGCAGTTCTTC CASSEGGVNNEQFF
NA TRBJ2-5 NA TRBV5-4 TGTGCCAGCAGCTTGGGACTCTCCGAGGGAGAGACCCAGTACTTC CASSLGLSEGETQYF
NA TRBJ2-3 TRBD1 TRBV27 TGTGCCAGCAGTCCTCGGGACAGGATGAGTGGCGTCACAGATACGCAGTATTTT CASSPRDRMSGVTDTQYF
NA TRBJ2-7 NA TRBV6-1 TGTGCCAGCAGTAGAACGGACAAGTCCTACGAGCAGTACTTC CASSRTDKSYEQYF
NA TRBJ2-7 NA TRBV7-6 TGTGCCAGCAGCTTAGGTGCCCGGGGTGAAGTGGAGGAGCAGTACTTC CASSLGARGEVEEQYF
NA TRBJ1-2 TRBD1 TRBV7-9 TGTGCCAGCAGCCAAGGACAGGGTTATAACTATGGCTACACCTTC CASSQGQGYNYGYTF
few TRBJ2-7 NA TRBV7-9 TGTGCCAGATTACGGGGAAACGAGCAGTACTTC CARLRGNEQYF
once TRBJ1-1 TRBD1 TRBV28 TGTGCCAGCAGTGGACCGGGACAGCCCATGAACACTGAAGCTTTCTTT CASSGPGQPMNTEAFF
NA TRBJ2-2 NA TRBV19 TGTGCCAGTAGTATCGGAGACACCGGGGAGCTGTTTTTT CASSIGDTGELFF